Below, 17 T cell receptor beta chains from the same sample are listed, as sequenced in a study of blood T cells in healthy people across ages. Alongside a J-beta primer mix, a sample-barcoded 5' primer served in a second PCR lasting roughly 7 to 11 cycles. TCRdb re-analysed the 5' RACE reads in MiXCR, keeping a single row per CDR3 protein. The data show 1,300,000 or so distinct CDR3 sequences, roughly 64% seen once. Sequencing input: blood. All receptors derive from a man between 18 and 29 years old in good health.

V usage is TRBV28 and J usage is TRBJ2-6; D is unresolved. Germline loops: CDR1 MDHEN, CDR2 SYDVKM. The length of the CDR3 is 15 residues. Trimming removed 6 bases at V and 4 bases at J, with 13 bases between. Written as DNA, the CDR3 is TGTGCCAGCAGCTCCATTGACACCGGGGCCAACGTCCTGACTTTC. This sequence encodes CASSSIDTGANVLTF.

The table lists this clonotype with a few counts. The rearrangement uses TRBV12-3 or TRBV12-4 and TRBJ2-1; no clear D gene. The V gene lost 1 base and the J gene lost 8 bases, with 9 bases spanning the gap. The CDR3 spans 13 residues. The CDR3, as DNA: TGTGCCAGCAGTTTAGAAGGCCATCATGAGCAGTTCTTC. Translation: CASSLEGHHEQFF.

This clonotype has just a few counts. This chain uses TRBV7-9 with TRBJ2-7, with TRBD1 identical over 8 bases. CDR3 length: 14 residues. CDR1 and CDR2 (germline): SEHNR, FQNEAQ (reference sequence). The trim removed 3 bases at V and 3 bases at J, leaving 4 bases unmatched. The CDR3 spells CASSFDRGIYEQYF. The CDR3 DNA sequence: TGTGCCAGCAGCTTTGACAGGGGAATCTACGAGCAGTACTTC.

V gene TRBV29-1 combines with J gene TRBJ2-1, with no clear D. This CDR3 spans 15 amino acids. Germline CDR1 and CDR2: SQVTM and ANQGSEA. With 4 bases removed from V and 3 bases from J, the gap between germline ends came to 16 bases. The CDR3 reads CSVVAGITHYNEQFF. The CDR3, as DNA: TGCAGCGTTGTGGCAGGAATTACCCACTACAATGAGCAGTTCTTC.

The genes are TRBV6-6 and TRBJ2-7; no clear D. Germline V gene sequence: CDR1 MNHNY, CDR2 SVGAGI (reference sequence). Trimming stripped 4 bases from V and 3 bases from J, with 22 bases between. The CDR3 is 17 amino acids. The CDR3 DNA reads TGTGCCAGCAGTTGGGGTCCCGAGGTCAGAACTCACTACGAGCAGTACTTC. Protein: CASSWGPEVRTHYEQYF.

The chain carries TRBV6-6 and TRBJ1-6; D not resolved. With 3 bases removed from V and 14 bases from J, the gap between germline ends came to 14 bases. This CDR3 region has 13 residues. CDR1 and CDR2 (germline): MNHNY, SVGAGI (reference sequence). In DNA form, the CDR3 reads TGTGCCAGCAGTTATCAAGCCTCCGGTACCCTCCACTTT. This gives the protein CASSYQASGTLHF.

This chain joins TRBV6-5 and TRBJ1-5; D possibly corresponds to TRBD1 (5 bases). This CDR3 comprises 15 residues. The V gene lost 6 bases and the J gene lost 6 bases, with 18 bases spanning the gap. Germline V lookup: CDR1 MNHEY, CDR2 SVGAGI. The CDR3 nucleotides are TGTGCCAGCAGCCCCCGCGGGGGGTTGATTCAGCCCCAGCATTTT. It codes for CASSPRGGLIQPQHF.

The chain carries TRBV15 and TRBJ2-7; D is unresolved. Gene TRBJ2-4 matches the end of the DNA better, so the J call may be wrong. This CDR3 is built from 14 residues. The germline gives CDR1 LNHNV, CDR2 YYDKDF (reference sequence). CDR3 sequence: CATSSDLAKNIQYF. The CDR3 nucleotides read TGTGCCACCAGCAGTGACCTAGCCAAAAACATTCAGTACTTC.

There are a few counts of this clonotype. The chain is built from TRBV12-3 or TRBV12-4 and TRBJ2-7, with D possibly matching TRBD2 (5 bases). Trimming pared 2 bases from V and 1 base from J, leaving 12 bases between. CDR3 length: 15 residues. The DNA for the CDR3 is TGTGCCAGCAGTTTACGGCTAGCTCCTTCCTACGAGCAGTACTTC. Translating gives CASSLRLAPSYEQYF.

The V and J genes are TRBV19 and TRBJ2-7, with 12 bases fitting TRBD2. The length of the CDR3 is 15 residues. V trimming: 3 bases; J trimming: 7 bases; junction bases outside the gene matches: 7. Germline CDR1 is LNHDA and CDR2 is SQIVND (reference sequence). CDR3 sequence: CASSISSGRANEQYF. In DNA form, the CDR3 reads TGTGCCAGTAGTATCTCTAGCGGGAGGGCCAATGAGCAGTACTTC.

In this sample, this clonotype turned up many times. This rearrangement joins TRBV5-1 to TRBJ2-7, with 7 positions matching TRBD1. This CDR3 has 14 amino acids. Germline V gives CDR1 SGHRS, CDR2 YFSETQ. V lost 0 bases, J lost 2 bases, and 2 bases stayed unmatched. CDR3 bases: TGCGCCAGCAGCTTGGTACAGGGGCCCTACGAGCAGTACTTC. This codes for CASSLVQGPYEQYF.

This rearrangement joins TRBV12-3 or TRBV12-4 to TRBJ2-4, with no clear D. The DNA end is a closer match to TRBJ2-7, so the J assignment may be wrong. This CDR3 spans 13 amino acids. Written as DNA, the CDR3 is TGTGCCAGCAGTCCTTTCGACTCTTACGAGCAGTACTTC. This sequence encodes CASSPFDSYEQYF.

This clonotype was seen a handful of times. V is TRBV12-3 or TRBV12-4 and J is TRBJ1-6, with TRBD1 identical over 7 bases. The CDR3 is 13 amino acids. The junction had 2 bases not matched to a gene; V was cut back by 5 bases and J by 7 bases. CDR3 sequence: CASSATGNSPLHF. As DNA, the CDR3 is TGTGCCAGCAGTGCGACAGGGAATTCACCCCTCCACTTT.

This clonotype turned up a few times. CDR3 loop: CASSPMRSQKGYTF. Written as DNA, the CDR3 is TGTGCCAGCAGCCCCATGCGGTCTCAAAAGGGCTACACCTTC. The chain is built from TRBV6-5 and TRBJ1-2; D is uncertain. CDR1 MNHEY and CDR2 SVGAGI come from the germline V gene. V gave up 6 bases and J gave up 8 bases, with 19 bases separating them. CDR3 length: 14 residues.

The rearrangement joins TRBV3-1 to TRBJ2-7; D uncertain. Between the trimmed V and J ends, which lost 4 bases and 2 bases, there was a span of 18 bases. This CDR3 comprises 16 residues. Germline CDR1 LGHDT, CDR2 YNNKEL (reference sequence). CDR3 residues: CASSPEPQGITYEQYF. The DNA for the CDR3 is TGTGCCAGCAGCCCCGAACCCCAAGGGATCACCTACGAGCAGTACTTC.

CDR3 nucleotides: TGTGCCACCAGTGATTCACGGGGAGGGGGCTACAATGAGCAGTTCTTC. It translates to CATSDSRGGGYNEQFF. J is TRBJ2-1 and V is TRBV24-1, with D possibly TRBD2 on 7 matching bases. Trimming pared 2 bases from V and 3 bases from J, leaving 13 bases between. Germline-derived CDR1 and CDR2 are KGHDR and SFDVKD. This CDR3 spans 16 amino acids.

The sample holds a few counts of this clonotype. This chain joins TRBV29-1 and TRBJ1-2, with TRBD1 as a possible D gene (5 bases). This CDR3 comprises 11 residues. Per germline, CDR1 SQVTM and CDR2 ANQGSEA. V dropped 7 bases and J dropped 8 bases, with 14 bases sitting between them. The CDR3 DNA follows: TGCAGCGCTGGGGGGGGATTGGGCTACACCTTC. Amino acids: CSAGGGLGYTF. Combining the CDR3 with reference TRBV29-1 and TRBJ1-2 gives the whole variable domain SAVISQKPSRDICQRGTSLTIQCQVDSQVTMMFWYRQQPGQSLTLIATANQGSEATYESGFVIDKFPISRPNLTFSTLTVSNMSPEDSSIYLCSAGGGLGYTFGSGTRLTVV.